These 20 T cell receptor beta chains were sequenced from one sample in a study of early T cells in non-severe SARS-CoV-2 infection. TCRdb itself ran the 5' RACE reads through MiXCR, one entry per CDR3 protein. The data contain tens of thousands of distinct CDR3 sequences, around 13% of them singletons. This sample comprised whole blood, obtained at baseline. The receptors derive from an adult who was a healthcare worker with PCR-confirmed SARS-CoV-2 infection or an uninfected control (not recorded which). The donor label of this sample is uncertain.

The chain couples TRBV6-6 to TRBJ1-2; 8 bases match TRBD1. Trimming cost V 8 bases and J 2 bases; bases outside gene matches: 19. CDR3 size: 18 residues. Germline CDR1 reads MNHNY; CDR2 reads SVGAGI (reference sequence). CDR3 DNA: TGTGCCAGCTCTCCCATGGGACAGGTCCCTCAAGGGAACTATGGCTACACCTTC. It specifies CASSPMGQVPQGNYGYTF.

CDR3 in DNA: TGTGCCATCAGGCACGAGCAGTACGTC. It yields the protein CAIRHEQYV. The V call is TRBV10-3, the J call TRBJ2-7; D is uncertain. V lost 6 bases to trimming and J lost 5 bases, with 2 bases between them. Germline-derived CDR1 and CDR2 are ENHRY and SYGVKD. The CDR3 is 9 residues long.

The rearrangement joins TRBV5-4 to TRBJ2-7; tentative D call: TRBD1 (6 bases). Trimming cost V 2 bases and J 4 bases, with 16 bases left between them. CDR1 and CDR2 (germline): SGHNT, YYREEE (reference sequence). The CDR3 is made up of 15 amino acids. In nucleotides, the CDR3 is TGTGCCAGCAGCTTCTTCGGGCCCAGGGGTTACGAGCAGTACGTC. It yields the protein CASSFFGPRGYEQYV.

This clonotype was seen repeatedly, ten times or more. The genes are TRBV2 and TRBJ2-1; D uncertain. The CDR3 has 16 residues. The germline CDR1 and CDR2 sequences are SNHLY and FYNNEI. V lost 6 bases, J lost 5 bases, and 20 bases lay in between. The CDR3 spells CASSLALRVLNNEQFF. The DNA of the CDR3 is TGTGCCAGCAGCCTCGCTTTACGGGTTCTAAACAATGAGCAGTTCTTC.

The chain has TRBV12-3 or TRBV12-4 and TRBJ1-1; the match to TRBD1 covers 7 bases. CDR3 length equals 16 residues. The V segment lost 6 bases and the J segment 5 bases; nucleotides outside the gene matches: 15. CDR3 coding DNA: TGTGCCAGCAGCGCTATATTGACAGGGAAAAATACTGAAGCTTTCTTT. This gives the protein CASSAILTGKNTEAFF.

The chain couples TRBV7-7 to TRBJ2-5; 8 bases agree with TRBD1. The V segment lost 2 bases and the J segment 4 bases; nucleotides outside the gene matches: 0. Germline CDR1 and CDR2: SSHAT and FNYEAQ (reference sequence). This CDR3 contains 13 residues. CDR3 amino acids: CASSLTGGETQYF. DNA for the CDR3: TGTGCCAGCAGCTTAACAGGGGGAGAGACCCAGTACTTC.

The chain uses TRBV12-3 or TRBV12-4 and TRBJ1-1; D ambiguous. V lost 2 bases, J lost 4 bases, and 11 bases lay in between. CDR3 length equals 14 residues. The CDR3: CASSLSRSRTEAFF. CDR3 DNA sequence: TGTGCCAGCAGTTTATCCCGGTCGCGCACTGAAGCTTTCTTT.

Many counts were recorded for this clonotype. V usage is TRBV5-5 and J usage is TRBJ2-7; D gene ambiguous. This CDR3 has 13 residues. Germline V CDR1 and CDR2: SGHKS, YYEKEE (reference sequence). Trimming took off 0 bases at V and 2 bases at J, with 6 bases between the two ends. CDR3 DNA sequence: TGTGCCAGCAGCTTGGTAGATGCCTACGAGCAGTACGTC. Translating it yields CASSLVDAYEQYV.

The chain uses TRBV2 and TRBJ2-4, with D possibly TRBD1 on 6 matching bases. Germline CDR1 is SNHLY and CDR2 is FYNNEI. With 5 bases removed from V and 0 bases from J, the gap between germline ends came to 8 bases. The CDR3 totals 14 residues. The CDR3 reads CASSRTVAKNIQYF. Written as DNA, the CDR3 is TGTGCCAGCAGTCGGACAGTAGCCAAAAACATTCAGTACTTC.

There are a few counts of this clonotype. V and J are TRBV7-3 and TRBJ1-2; 9 bases align to TRBD1. Trimming cost V 5 bases and J 8 bases; bases outside gene matches: 6. This CDR3 is built from 13 residues. Germline CDR1 SGHTA, CDR2 FQGTGA. Written as DNA, the CDR3 is TGTGCCAGCAGCCCGACAGGGGGAGAAGGCTACACCTTC. This gives the protein CASSPTGGEGYTF.

This clonotype occurred a few times. The chain joins TRBV29-1 to TRBJ1-1; D is unclear. Germline V CDR1 and CDR2: SQVTM, ANQGSEA. This CDR3 has 12 residues. In DNA form, the CDR3 reads TGCAGTTCCCGGGGTCCCAACACTGAAGCTTTCTTT. This translates into CSSRGPNTEAFF.

A few counts support this clonotype. This chain uses TRBV5-1 with TRBJ1-1; no reliable D call. The CDR3 spans 14 residues. Trimming cost V 3 bases and J 0 bases, with 9 bases left between them. The V gene's germline CDR1 is SGHRS and CDR2 YFSETQ. This CDR3 is CASSSAGMNTEAFF. The CDR3 DNA reads TGCGCCAGCAGCTCCGCCGGGATGAACACTGAAGCTTTCTTT.

Only a few counts were recorded for this clonotype. The rearrangement uses TRBV29-1 and TRBJ2-5, with 12 bases fitting TRBD2. CDR1 and CDR2 (germline): SQVTM, ANQGSEA. The CDR3 consists of 15 residues. V lost 6 bases and J lost 3; bases outside the gene matches: 8. CDR3 amino acids: CSVAGTSGPEETQYF. The DNA of the CDR3 is TGCAGCGTGGCCGGGACTAGCGGGCCGGAAGAGACCCAGTACTTC.

This clonotype was seen at least ten times. The gene calls are TRBV29-1 and TRBJ1-2; weak D call: TRBD1 (5 bases). Trimming pared 4 bases from V and 6 bases from J, leaving 12 bases between. The CDR3 runs to 12 residues. Germline V CDR1 and CDR2: SQVTM, ANQGSEA. This CDR3 is CSVGFQGNGYTF. In DNA form, the CDR3 reads TGCAGCGTTGGATTCCAGGGTAATGGCTACACCTTC.

This clonotype was found a few times. The chain recombines TRBV28 with TRBJ1-5; TRBD1 aligns across 7 bases. There are 17 residues in the CDR3. Looked up from germline, CDR1 is MDHEN and CDR2 is SYDVKM. With V trimmed by 1 base and J by 4 bases, 10 bases remained unmatched. CDR3 coding DNA: TGTGCCAGCAGTTTATTTGGGGGGGGACAGAGAAATCAGCCCCAGCATTTT. Translation: CASSLFGGGQRNQPQHF.

This clonotype was recorded a few times. The CDR3 is CAREGQAIEQYV. DNA of the CDR3: TGCGCCAGAGAGGGACAGGCCATCGAGCAGTACGTC. This chain joins TRBV10-1 and TRBJ2-7, with 8 bases fitting TRBD1. The CDR3 is 12 residues long. With 9 bases clipped from V and 6 bases from J, the junction kept 7 bases outside the gene matches. CDR1 WNHNN and CDR2 SYGVQD come from the germline V gene (reference sequence).

The V gene is TRBV11-3, the J gene TRBJ2-3; 8 nucleotides match TRBD1. Germline CDR1 and CDR2: SGHNT and YENEEA. V lost 5 bases, J lost 4 bases, and 8 bases stayed unmatched. This CDR3 contains 15 residues. CDR3 nucleotide sequence: TGTGCCAGCAGCGCCCCAGGGGGCAGCTCAGATACGCAGTATTTT. Translated: CASSAPGGSSDTQYF. Complete variable domain (other parts from reference TRBV11-3 and TRBJ2-3): EAGVVQSPRYKIIEKKQPVAFWCNPISGHNTLYWYLQNLGQGPELLIRYENEEAVDDSQLPKDRFSAERLKGVDSTLKIQPAELGDSAVYLCASSAPGGSSDTQYFGPGTRLTVL.

This clonotype was seen only a few times. V gene TRBV29-1 combines with J gene TRBJ1-4, with D unclear. Looked up from germline, CDR1 is SQVTM and CDR2 is ANQGSEA. The CDR3 has 11 residues. With 5 bases removed from V and 5 bases from J, the gap between germline ends came to 6 bases. CDR3 residues: CSVMVNEKLFF. Written as DNA, the CDR3 is TGCAGCGTTATGGTCAATGAAAAACTGTTTTTT. Based on the CDR3 plus reference TRBV29-1 and TRBJ1-4, the full variable domain is SAVISQKPSRDICQRGTSLTIQCQVDSQVTMMFWYRQQPGQSLTLIATANQGSEATYESGFVIDKFPISRPNLTFSTLTVSNMSPEDSSIYLCSVMVNEKLFFGSGTQLSVL.

The CDR3 DNA reads as TGTGCCAGCAGTTACTCGATCGACGCCGGGGAGCTGTTTTTT. Translated, it gives CASSYSIDAGELFF. The chain employs TRBV6-5 and TRBJ2-2; D is unclear. Deletions cut 0 bases from V and 6 bases from J, with 8 bases between. CDR1 is MNHEY and CDR2 is SVGAGI in the germline V gene. There are 14 residues in the CDR3.

The gene calls are TRBV7-3 and TRBJ1-2, with TRBD1 identical over 10 bases. CDR3 length: 18 amino acids. CDR1 and CDR2 from the germline V gene are SGHTA and FQGTGA. V lost 5 bases to trimming and J lost 4 bases; unmatched junction nucleotides: 16. CDR3 sequence: CASSPSGDRGPRSYGYTF. DNA of the CDR3: TGTGCCAGCAGCCCCTCTGGGGACAGGGGCCCCCGATCCTATGGCTACACCTTC. Based on the CDR3 plus reference TRBV7-3 and TRBJ1-2, the full variable domain is GAGVSQTPSNKVTEKGKYVELRCDPISGHTALYWYRQSLGQGPEFLIYFQGTGAADDSGLPNDRFFAVRPEGSVSTLKIQRTERGDSAVYLCASSPSGDRGPRSYGYTFGSGTRLTVV.